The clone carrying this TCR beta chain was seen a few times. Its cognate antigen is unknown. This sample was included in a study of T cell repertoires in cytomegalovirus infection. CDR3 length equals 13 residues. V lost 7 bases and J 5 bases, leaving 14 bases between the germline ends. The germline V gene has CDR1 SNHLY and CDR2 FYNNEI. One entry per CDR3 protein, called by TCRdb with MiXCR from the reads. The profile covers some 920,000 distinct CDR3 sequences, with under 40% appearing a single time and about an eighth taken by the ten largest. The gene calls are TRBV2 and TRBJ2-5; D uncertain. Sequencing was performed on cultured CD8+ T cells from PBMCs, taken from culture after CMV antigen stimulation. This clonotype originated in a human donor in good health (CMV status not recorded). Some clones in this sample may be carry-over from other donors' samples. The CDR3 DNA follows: TGTGCCAGCACTCTAAAACCTGAGGAGACCCAGTACTTC. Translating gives CASTLKPEETQYF.